Following are 7 T cell receptor beta chains from one sample sequenced in a study of T cells in placental villitis. What the study reported, not specific to this receptor: Villitis of unknown etiology placentae showed higher clonality than controls (median 0.057 versus 0.006, p=0.0025), indicating clonal expansion.

Their recognized antigens are unknown. Amplification of TCR-beta CDR3 regions from genomic DNA was performed with the immunoSEQ v4 bias-controlled multiplex PCR assay, which was run blinded to group allocation. TCRdb holds this immuneACCESS table with in-frame rearrangements only. Some clones are missing; in checked studies, unresolved V genes explain under half, and the rest has no known cause. This sample lists about 780 clones; 81% were detected once. 10% to 15% of the sample belongs to the ten largest clones. Sample: placental tissue containing maternal and fetal cells. These receptors were taken from a human patient with villitis of unknown etiology; the placental T cells may come from both mother and fetus.

This clone occurred once. The V gene is TRBV6-5, the J gene TRBJ1-1; D not resolved. CDR1 MNHEY and CDR2 SVGAGI come from the germline V gene. This CDR3 is built from 13 residues. V was cut by 5 bases and J by 3 bases, with 10 bases left in between. The CDR3 sequence: CASSPHTYTEAFF. The CDR3 DNA reads as TGTGCCAGCAGTCCCCACACCTACACTGAAGCTTTCTTT.

This clone was seen a handful of times. The chain links TRBV9 to TRBJ2-1; 8 bases are a match to TRBD1. From germline, CDR1 is SGDLS and CDR2 YYNGEE. This CDR3 has 15 amino acids. Unmatched junction bases numbered 9, after V lost 4 bases and J lost 6 bases. The CDR3 sequence is CASSPFQGAFNEQFF. In nucleotides, the CDR3 is TGTGCCAGCAGCCCCTTCCAGGGGGCGTTCAATGAGCAGTTCTTC.

J is TRBJ2-4 and V is TRBV5-1; 10 bases are shared with TRBD1. The CDR3 totals 14 residues. The trim removed 3 bases at V and 8 bases at J, leaving 5 bases unmatched. Germline loops: CDR1 SGHRS, CDR2 YFSETQ. The CDR3 DNA reads TGCGCCAGCAGCTACCGGGACAGGGGAGACATTCAGTACTTC. Protein sequence: CASSYRDRGDIQYF. Full variable domain (remainder filled in from reference TRBV5-1 and TRBJ2-4): KAGVTQTPRYLIKTRGQQVTLSCSPISGHRSVSWYQQTPGQGLQFLFEYFSETQRNKGNFPGRFSGRQFSNSRSEMNVSTLELGDSALYLCASSYRDRGDIQYFGAGTRLSVL.

This clone came up once. This rearrangement joins TRBV18 to TRBJ2-7, with D perhaps being TRBD1 or TRBD2 (5 bases each). CDR1 and CDR2 from the germline V gene are KGHSH and LQKENI. There are 14 residues in the CDR3. V was shortened by 3 bases and J by 0 bases, with 9 bases between the two germline ends. The CDR3 loop reads CASSPWDGSYEQYF. The CDR3 nucleotides read TGTGCCAGCTCACCGTGGGACGGCTCCTACGAGCAGTACTTC.

The genes are TRBV6-5 and TRBJ1-5; TRBD1 is a possible D gene (6 bases). Germline loops: CDR1 MNHEY, CDR2 SVGAGI. This CDR3 contains 16 residues. The ends were cut back, 0 bases at V and 1 base at J, with 10 bases in the middle. The CDR3 nucleotides read TGTGCCAGCAGTTACTCGACAGGCCAGAGCAATCAGCCCCAGCATTTT. Residues: CASSYSTGQSNQPQHF.

The V call is TRBV6-1, the J call TRBJ1-6; TRBD1 might be the D (5 bases). CDR1 is MNHNS and CDR2 is SASEGT in the germline V gene. V shed 3 bases and J shed 5 bases, with 5 bases lying between them. The CDR3 runs 13 residues. CDR3 nucleotides: TGTGCCAGCAGTGACAGGGATAATTCACCCCTCCACTTT. This sequence encodes CASSDRDNSPLHF.

This chain connects TRBV3-1 (or the pseudogene TRBV3-2) to TRBJ1-3, with unresolved D. V shed 4 bases and J shed 5 bases, with 18 bases lying between them. Germline-derived CDR1 and CDR2 are LGHDT and YNNKEL (reference sequence). CDR3 length: 16 residues. This CDR3 is CASSRRLLHARNTIYF. The CDR3 nucleotides are TGTGCCAGCAGCCGCCGACTTTTACACGCACGAAACACCATATATTTT.